Listed below are T cell receptor beta chains from one sample, sequenced in a study of blood T cell repertoires in COVID-19. Clones were sequenced by immunoSEQ multiplex PCR, and TCRdb holds only the in-frame ones, with some missing. This sample has 400,000 or so clones, with 80% to 90% found just once. Sequenced: PBMCs or T cells enriched from blood (not recorded which). Source of these receptors: a man aged 25 to 45 who had recovered from COVID-19. Both conserved end residues are part of each CDR3. The D gene is left open where the match is weak.

>TRBD2|TRBV20-1|TRBJ2-7
TGCAGTGCTAGTTTTCCCGGGGGGTCCTCCTACGAGCAGTACTTC
CSASFPGGSSYEQYF
>-|TRBV12-3/TRBV12-4|TRBJ2-3
TGTGCCAGCAGTCCGAACTTGGATACGCAGTATTTT
CASSPNLDTQYF
>-|TRBV19|TRBJ2-7
TGTGCCAGTAGCAGACCGAGAGGCGAGCAGTACTTC
CASSRPRGEQYF
>-|TRBV27|TRBJ2-5
TGTGCCAGCAGTTTAGGAAGACAAAGACAAGAGACCCAGTACTTC
CASSLGRQRQETQYF
>TRBD2|TRBV5-1|TRBJ2-3
TGCGCCAGCAGCTTCAGTGCTAGCGGGATCAGCACAGATACGCAGTATTTT
CASSFSASGISTDTQYF
>-|TRBV10-3|TRBJ1-4
TGTGCCATCAGTGAGTCGCAGGGAAGAATTGAAAAACTGTTTTTT
CAISESQGRIEKLFF
>TRBD2|TRBV7-9|TRBJ2-1
TGTGCCAGCAGCTTACCACTAGCGGGAGGGAACAATGAGCAGTTCTTC
CASSLPLAGGNNEQFF
>-|TRBV28|TRBJ2-7
TGTGCCAGCAGTTTAAACTTAGCGCAGTCGCACGAGCAGTACTTC
CASSLNLAQSHEQYF
>-|TRBV4-1|TRBJ1-2
TGCGCCAGCAGCGCCCGAGGTGGCTACACCTTC
CASSARGGYTF
>TRBD1|TRBV7-9|TRBJ1-1
TGTGCCAGCAGACCTGGGACAGTGAACACTGAAGCTTTCTTT
CASRPGTVNTEAFF
>-|TRBV3-1/TRBV3-2|TRBJ1-1
TGTGCCAGCAGCCAGCCCGGGTTGACTGAAGCTTTCTTT
CASSQPGLTEAFF